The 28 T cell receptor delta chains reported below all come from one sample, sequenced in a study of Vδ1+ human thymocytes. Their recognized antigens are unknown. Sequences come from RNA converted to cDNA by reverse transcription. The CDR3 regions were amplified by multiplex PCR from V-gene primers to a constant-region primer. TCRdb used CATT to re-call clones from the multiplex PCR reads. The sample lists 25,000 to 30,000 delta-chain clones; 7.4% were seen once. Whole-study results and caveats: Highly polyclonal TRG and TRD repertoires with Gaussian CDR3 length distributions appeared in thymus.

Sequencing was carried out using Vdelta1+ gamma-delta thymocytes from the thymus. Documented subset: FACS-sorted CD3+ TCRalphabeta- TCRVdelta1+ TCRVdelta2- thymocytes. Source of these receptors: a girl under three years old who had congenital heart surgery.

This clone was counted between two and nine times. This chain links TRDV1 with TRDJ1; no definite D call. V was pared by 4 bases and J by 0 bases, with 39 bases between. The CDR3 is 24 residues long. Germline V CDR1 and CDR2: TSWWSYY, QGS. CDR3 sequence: CALGVKGRIRGLSEGRGYTDKLIF. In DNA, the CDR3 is TGTGCTCTTGGGGTCAAAGGCCGCATCCGTGGGCTTAGTGAAGGGAGAGGGTACACCGATAAACTCATCTTT.

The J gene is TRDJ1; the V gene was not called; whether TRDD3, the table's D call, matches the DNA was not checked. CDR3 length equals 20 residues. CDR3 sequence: CALGEVSTYVPGGYTDKLIF. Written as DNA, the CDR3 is TGTGCTCTTGGGGAAGTGAGTACCTACGTCCCTGGGGGATACACCGATAAACTCATCTTT.

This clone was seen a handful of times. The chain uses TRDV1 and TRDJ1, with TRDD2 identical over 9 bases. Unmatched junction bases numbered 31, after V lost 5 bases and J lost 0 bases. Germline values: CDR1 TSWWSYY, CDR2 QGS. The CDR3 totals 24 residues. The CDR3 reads CALGSTSFLREGPVVGLYTDKLIF. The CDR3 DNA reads TGTGCTCTTGGGTCCACTTCCTTCCTACGTGAGGGGCCTGTTGTGGGATTGTACACCGATAAACTCATCTTT.

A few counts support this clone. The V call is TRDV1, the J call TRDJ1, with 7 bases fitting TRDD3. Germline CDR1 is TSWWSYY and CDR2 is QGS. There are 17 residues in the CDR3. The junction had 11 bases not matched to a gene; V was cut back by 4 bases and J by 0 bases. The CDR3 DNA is TGTGCTCTTGGGGGATCGTGGGGGACCACGTACACCGATAAACTCATCTTT. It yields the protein CALGGSWGTTYTDKLIF.

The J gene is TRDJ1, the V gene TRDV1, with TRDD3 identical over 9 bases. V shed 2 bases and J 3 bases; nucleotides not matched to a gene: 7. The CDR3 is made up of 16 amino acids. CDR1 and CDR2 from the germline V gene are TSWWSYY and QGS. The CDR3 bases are TGTGCTCTTGGGGAAAGGTTGGGGATACGCTCCGATAAACTCATCTTT. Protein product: CALGERLGIRSDKLIF.

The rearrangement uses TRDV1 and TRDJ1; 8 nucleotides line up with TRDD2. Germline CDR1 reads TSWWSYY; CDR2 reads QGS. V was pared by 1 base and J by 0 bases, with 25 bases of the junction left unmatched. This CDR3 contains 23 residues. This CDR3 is CALGEPPFLPSWGVGLYTDKLIF. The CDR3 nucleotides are TGTGCTCTTGGGGAACCTCCCTTCCTTCCTAGTTGGGGGGTAGGGTTGTACACCGATAAACTCATCTTT.

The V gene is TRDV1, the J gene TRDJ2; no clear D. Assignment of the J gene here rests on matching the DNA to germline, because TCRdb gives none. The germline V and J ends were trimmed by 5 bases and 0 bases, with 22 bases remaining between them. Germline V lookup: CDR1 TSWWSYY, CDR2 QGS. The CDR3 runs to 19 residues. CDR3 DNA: TGTGCTCTTGGGACCCAGAACAAGGATCCAGCGGCTTTGACAGCACAACTCTTCTTT. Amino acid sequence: CALGTQNKDPAALTAQLFF.

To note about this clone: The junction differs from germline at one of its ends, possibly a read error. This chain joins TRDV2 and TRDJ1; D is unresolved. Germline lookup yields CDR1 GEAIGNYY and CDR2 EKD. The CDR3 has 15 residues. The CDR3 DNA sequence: TGTGCCCGTGACACCCGCCAGGGGTACACCGATAAACTCATCTTT. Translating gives CARDTRQGYTDKLIF.

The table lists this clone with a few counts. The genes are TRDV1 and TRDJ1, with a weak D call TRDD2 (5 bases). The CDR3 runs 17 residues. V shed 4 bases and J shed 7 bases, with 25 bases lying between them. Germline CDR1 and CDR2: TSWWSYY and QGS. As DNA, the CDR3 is TGTGCTCTTGGGGTTACCTACTCGCTGGACCCTAGCCCTAAACTCATCTTT. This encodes CALGVTYSLDPSPKLIF.

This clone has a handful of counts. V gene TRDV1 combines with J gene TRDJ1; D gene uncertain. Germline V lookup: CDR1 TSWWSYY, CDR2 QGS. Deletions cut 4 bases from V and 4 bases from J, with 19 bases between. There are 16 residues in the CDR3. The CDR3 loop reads CALGATTVSLGDKLIF. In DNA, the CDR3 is TGTGCTCTTGGGGCTACGACGGTATCCCTCGGCGATAAACTCATCTTT.

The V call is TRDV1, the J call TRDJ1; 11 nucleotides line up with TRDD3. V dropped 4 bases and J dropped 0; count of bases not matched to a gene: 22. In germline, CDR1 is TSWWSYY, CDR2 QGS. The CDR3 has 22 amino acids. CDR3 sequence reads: CALGVWFLSDLGDTLYTDKLIF. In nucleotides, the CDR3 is TGTGCTCTTGGGGTCTGGTTCCTGTCTGATCTGGGGGATACTCTGTACACCGATAAACTCATCTTT.

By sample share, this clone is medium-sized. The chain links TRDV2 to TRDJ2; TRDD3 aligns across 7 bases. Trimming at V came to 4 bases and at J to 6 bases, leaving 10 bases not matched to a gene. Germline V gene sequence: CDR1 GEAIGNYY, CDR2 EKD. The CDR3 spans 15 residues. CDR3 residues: CACEALGVAPAQLFF. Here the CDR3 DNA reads TGTGCCTGTGAGGCGCTGGGGGTTGCTCCAGCACAACTCTTCTTT.

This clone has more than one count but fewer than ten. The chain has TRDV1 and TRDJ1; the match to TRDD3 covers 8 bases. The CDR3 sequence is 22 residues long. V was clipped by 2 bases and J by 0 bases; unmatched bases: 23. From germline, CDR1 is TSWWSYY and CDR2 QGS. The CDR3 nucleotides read TGTGCTCTTGGGGAAGGAGGCGCCCCAGAAGCCTGGGGGAGAAAGTACACCGATAAACTCATCTTT. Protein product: CALGEGGAPEAWGRKYTDKLIF.

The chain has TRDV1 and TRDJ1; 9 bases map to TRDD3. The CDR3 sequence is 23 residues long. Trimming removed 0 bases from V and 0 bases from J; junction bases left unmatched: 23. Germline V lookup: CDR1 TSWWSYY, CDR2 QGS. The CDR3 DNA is TGTGCTCTTGGGGAACTAAGTCACCGAAGTAGGGACTGGGGGACTTCGTACACCGATAAACTCATCTTT. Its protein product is CALGELSHRSRDWGTSYTDKLIF.

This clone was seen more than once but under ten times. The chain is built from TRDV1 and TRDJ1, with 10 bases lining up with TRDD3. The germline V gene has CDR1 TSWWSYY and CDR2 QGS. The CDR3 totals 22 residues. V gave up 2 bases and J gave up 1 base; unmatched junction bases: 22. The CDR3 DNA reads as TGTGCTCTTGGGGAAGTGACTTCCTACTATGGTACTGGGGGATCAGTCACCGATAAACTCATCTTT. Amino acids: CALGEVTSYYGTGGSVTDKLIF.

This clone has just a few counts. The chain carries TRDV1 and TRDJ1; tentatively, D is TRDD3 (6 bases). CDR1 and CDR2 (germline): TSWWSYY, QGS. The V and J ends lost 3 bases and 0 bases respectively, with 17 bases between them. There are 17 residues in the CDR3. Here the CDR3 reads CALGENVGYYHTDKLIF. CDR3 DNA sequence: TGTGCTCTTGGGGAGAACGTTGGATACTACCACACCGATAAACTCATCTTT.

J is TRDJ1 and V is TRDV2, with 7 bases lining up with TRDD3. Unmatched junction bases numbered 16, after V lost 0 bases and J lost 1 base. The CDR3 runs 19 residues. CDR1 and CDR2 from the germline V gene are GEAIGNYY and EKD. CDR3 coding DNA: TGTGCCTGTGACACCCACCTCAGGAGTGGATACGCGCGCACCGATAAACTCATCTTT. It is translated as CACDTHLRSGYARTDKLIF.

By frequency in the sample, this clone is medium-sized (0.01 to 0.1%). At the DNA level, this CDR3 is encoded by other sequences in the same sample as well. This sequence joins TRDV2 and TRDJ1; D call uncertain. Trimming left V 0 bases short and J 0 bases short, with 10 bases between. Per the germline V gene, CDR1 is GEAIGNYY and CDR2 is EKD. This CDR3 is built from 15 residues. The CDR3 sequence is CACDTDPGYTDKLIF. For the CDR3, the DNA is TGTGCCTGTGACACCGATCCGGGGTACACCGATAAACTCATCTTT.

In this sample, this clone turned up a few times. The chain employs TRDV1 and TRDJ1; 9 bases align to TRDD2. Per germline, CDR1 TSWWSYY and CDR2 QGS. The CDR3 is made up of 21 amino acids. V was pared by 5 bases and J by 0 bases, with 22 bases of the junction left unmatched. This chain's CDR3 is CALGSLTLPTDGTHYTDKLIF. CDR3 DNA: TGTGCTCTTGGGTCGTTGACCCTTCCTACCGATGGGACCCATTACACCGATAAACTCATCTTT.

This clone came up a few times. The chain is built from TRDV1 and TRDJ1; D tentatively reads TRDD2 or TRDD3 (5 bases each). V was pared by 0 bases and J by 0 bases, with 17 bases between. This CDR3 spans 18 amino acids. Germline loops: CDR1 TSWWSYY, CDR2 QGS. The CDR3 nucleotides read TGTGCTCTTGGGGAACTGGGCCCGCCCTACTGGAACACCGATAAACTCATCTTT. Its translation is CALGELGPPYWNTDKLIF.

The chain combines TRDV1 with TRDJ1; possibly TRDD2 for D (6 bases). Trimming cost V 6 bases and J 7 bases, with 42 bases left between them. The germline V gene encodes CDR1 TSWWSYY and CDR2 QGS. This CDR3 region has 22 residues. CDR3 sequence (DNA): TGTGCTCTTGGAGGTAGTGCCATCCCTTCCCAGAGAACCGGGGGCCACCGCACTAAACTCATCTTT. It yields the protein CALGGSAIPSQRTGGHRTKLIF.

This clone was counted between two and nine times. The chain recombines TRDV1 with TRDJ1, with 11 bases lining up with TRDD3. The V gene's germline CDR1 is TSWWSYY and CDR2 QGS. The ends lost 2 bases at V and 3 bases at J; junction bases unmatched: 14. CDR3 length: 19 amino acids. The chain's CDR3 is CALGETDLDWGILPDKLIF. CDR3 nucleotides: TGTGCTCTTGGGGAAACCGATCTCGACTGGGGGATATTACCCGATAAACTCATCTTT.

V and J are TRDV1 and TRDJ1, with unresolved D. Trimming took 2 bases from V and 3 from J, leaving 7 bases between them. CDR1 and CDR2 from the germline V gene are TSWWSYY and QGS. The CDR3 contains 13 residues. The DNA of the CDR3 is TGTGCTCTTGGGGAAGTTACCTCCGATAAACTCATCTTT. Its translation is CALGEVTSDKLIF.

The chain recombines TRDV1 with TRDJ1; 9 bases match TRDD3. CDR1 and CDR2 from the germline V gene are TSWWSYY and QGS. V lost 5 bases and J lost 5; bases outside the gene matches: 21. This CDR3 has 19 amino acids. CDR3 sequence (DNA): TGTGCTCTTGGGAACGGAAGGCGCCTATACTGGGGGACCGGTGATAAACTCATCTTT. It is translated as CALGNGRRLYWGTGDKLIF.

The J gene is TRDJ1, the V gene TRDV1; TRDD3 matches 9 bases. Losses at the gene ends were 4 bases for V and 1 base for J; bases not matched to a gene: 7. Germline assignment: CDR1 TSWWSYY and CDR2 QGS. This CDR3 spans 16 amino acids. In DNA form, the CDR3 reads TGTGCTCTTGGGGTGCACGGGGGATACCCCACCGATAAACTCATCTTT. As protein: CALGVHGGYPTDKLIF.

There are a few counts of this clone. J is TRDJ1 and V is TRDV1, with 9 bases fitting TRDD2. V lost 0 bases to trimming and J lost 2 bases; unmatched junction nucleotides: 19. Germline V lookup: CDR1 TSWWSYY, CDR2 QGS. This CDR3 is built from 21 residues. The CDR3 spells CALGELGHLPTLVLGTDKLIF. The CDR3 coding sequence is TGTGCTCTTGGGGAACTGGGTCACCTTCCTACTCTGGTACTGGGAACCGATAAACTCATCTTT.

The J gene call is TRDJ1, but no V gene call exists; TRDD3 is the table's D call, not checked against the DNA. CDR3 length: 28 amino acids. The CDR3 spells CALGDGGRVKVRFLPPYWGIESTDKLIF. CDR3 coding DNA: TGTGCTCTTGGGGATGGCGGGCGTGTAAAAGTGCGATTCCTACCGCCGTACTGGGGGATAGAAAGCACCGATAAACTCATCTTT.

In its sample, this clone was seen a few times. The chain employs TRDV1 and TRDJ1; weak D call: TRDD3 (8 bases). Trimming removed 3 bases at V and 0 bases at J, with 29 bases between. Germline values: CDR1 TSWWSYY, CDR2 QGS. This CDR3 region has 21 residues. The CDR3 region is CALGEFLQPATGGRYTDKLIF. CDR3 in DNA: TGTGCTCTTGGGGAGTTCCTACAACCCGCTACTGGGGGTCGGTACACCGATAAACTCATCTTT.